This T cell receptor beta chain was sequenced for a study of CD8 T cell repertoires and HIV-1 epitope variants. The overall study: Separate wells received one of Twenty-five Gag or Nef variant peptides. T cells were cultured for nine to ten days with cytokines added on days 3 and 7. Separate from the cultures, 1M uncultured T cells served as baseline.

Measured with immunoSEQ multiplex PCR; TCRdb has only the in-frame clones, and not every one. The table has tens of thousands of clones, roughly four fifths seen once. In germline, CDR1 is SGHRS, CDR2 YFSETQ. The CDR3 has 14 amino acids. The V end lost 1 base, the J end lost 1 base, and 8 bases lay between the germline ends. This receptor was obtained from a male donor with HIV. V and J are TRBV5-1 and TRBJ2-5; possibly TRBD2 for D (5 bases). Sequenced input: uncultured baseline CD8+ T cells from peripheral blood mononuclear cells (PBMCs). The CDR3 DNA reads as TGCGCCAGCAGCTTGACTAGTCCCCAAGAGACCCAGTACTTC. Protein: CASSLTSPQETQYF.